Described below is a single TCR beta chain sequence and its context. Per the original methods: Scientists estimated how many nucleated cells there were by amplifying reference gene primers. Sequenced by immunoSEQ multiplex PCR; TCRdb stores in-frame clones only, minus some. That table supplies the V and J calls and clone size; D and trimming were determined from the DNA. The table includes 100,000 to 140,000 clones, roughly 80% detected once. This specimen belongs to a study of blood T cell repertoires in COVID-19. Study-level information: Samples representing acute and convalescent COVID-19 were sourced from the United States, Italy and Spain. Sample material is recorded as cDNA or gDNA derived from T cells, B-cell-depleted T cells, or PBMCs.

This CDR3 comprises 16 residues. CDR1 KGHDR and CDR2 SFDVKD come from the germline V gene. V trimming: 0 bases; J trimming: 4 bases; junction bases outside the gene matches: 5. This receptor was taken from a human donor in a cohort sampled during active COVID-19. Input material: peripheral blood. The genes are TRBV24-1 and TRBJ2-1; TRBD2 matches 7 bases. The CDR3 is CATSDLQWGGYNEQFF. The CDR3 region has the DNA TGTGCCACCAGTGATTTGCAATGGGGGGGGTACAATGAGCAGTTCTTC.